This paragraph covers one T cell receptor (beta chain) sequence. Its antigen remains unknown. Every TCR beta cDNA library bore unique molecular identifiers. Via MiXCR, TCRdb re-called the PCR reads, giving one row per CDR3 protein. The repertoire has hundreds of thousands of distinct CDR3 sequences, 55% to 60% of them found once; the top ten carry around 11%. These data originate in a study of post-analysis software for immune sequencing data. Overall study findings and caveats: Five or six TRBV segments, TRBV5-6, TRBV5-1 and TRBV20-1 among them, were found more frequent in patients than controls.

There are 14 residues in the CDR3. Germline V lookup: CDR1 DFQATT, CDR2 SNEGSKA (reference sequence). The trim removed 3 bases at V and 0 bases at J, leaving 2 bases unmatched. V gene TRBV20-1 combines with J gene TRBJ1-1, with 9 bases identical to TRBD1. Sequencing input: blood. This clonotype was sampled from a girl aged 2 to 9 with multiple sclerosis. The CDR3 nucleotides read TGCAGTGCTAGTGACAGGGGGATGAACACTGAAGCTTTCTTT. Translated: CSASDRGMNTEAFF.